Listed below are T cell receptor beta chains from one sample, sequenced in a study of CD4 T cells in relation to SARS-CoV-2 and coronaviruses. The assay was immunoSEQ multiplex PCR, and TCRdb's table has in-frame clones only and misses some. This table has almost 30,000 clones, approximately 80% appearing once. These TCRs' antigens remain unknown. The sequencing sample was made of CD4+ T cells from PBMCs, cultured in vitro. The receptors were gathered from a human donor in good health. Each CDR3 is given with its conserved first and last residue. Fields, in order: V gene, clone size, D gene, J gene, CDR3 protein, CDR3 DNA. The D gene is left open where the match is weak. Where a row states a size, it is once, few, many or the class of an expanded clone; other rows omit it.

TRBV5-1	-	TRBD2	TRBJ2-7	CASSLATGSGIIHEQYF	TGCGCCAGCAGCTTGGCCACCGGAAGCGGGATCATCCACGAGCAGTACTTC
TRBV2	-	-	TRBJ2-5	CASSLQVNQETQYF	TGTGCCAGCAGTTTACAGGTTAACCAAGAGACCCAGTACTTC
TRBV7-2	-	TRBD2	TRBJ2-3	CASSARTSGVTDTQYF	TGTGCCAGCAGCGCCCGGACTAGCGGAGTCACAGATACGCAGTATTTT
TRBV2	-	-	TRBJ2-2	CASSWLTGELFF	TGTGCCAGCAGTTGGCTCACCGGGGAGCTGTTTTTT
TRBV19	-	-	TRBJ2-2	CATWGVANTGELFF	TGTGCCACCTGGGGAGTAGCGAACACCGGGGAGCTGTTTTTT
TRBV10-3	-	-	TRBJ2-7	CAISSRGHEQYF	TGTGCCATCAGTTCCAGGGGTCACGAGCAGTACTTC
TRBV7-2	-	-	TRBJ1-1	CASSLADLSNTEAFF	TGTGCCAGCAGCTTAGCGGACCTTTCGAACACTGAAGCTTTCTTT
TRBV19	-	-	TRBJ1-1	CASRTTGPNTEAFF	TGTGCCAGTCGAACTACCGGGCCAAACACTGAAGCTTTCTTT
TRBV7-9	few	-	TRBJ1-1	CASSFDSQNTEAFF	TGTGCCAGCAGCTTTGACAGCCAGAACACTGAAGCTTTCTTT
TRBV5-6	-	-	TRBJ1-1	CASSSQGLNTEAFF	TGTGCCAGCAGCTCACAGGGCCTGAACACTGAAGCTTTCTTT
TRBV6-6	-	-	TRBJ2-7	CASSGSSYEQYF	TGTGCCAGCAGTGGTAGTTCCTACGAGCAGTACTTC
TRBV10-3	-	TRBD2	TRBJ2-5	CAISSRTSGRLQETQYF	TGTGCCATCAGCTCCCGGACTAGCGGGCGACTCCAAGAGACCCAGTACTTC
TRBV7-9	few	-	TRBJ2-1	CASSWAGLDEQFF	TGTGCCAGCAGCTGGGCCGGATTGGATGAGCAGTTCTTC
TRBV5-1	-	-	TRBJ2-3	CASSSAGYDTDTQYF	TGCGCCAGCAGCTCAGCGGGTTACGACACAGATACGCAGTATTTT
TRBV4-1	-	-	TRBJ2-1	CASSQYGLGEQFF	TGCGCCAGCAGCCAATACGGGCTCGGGGAGCAGTTCTTC
TRBV3-1/TRBV3-2	-	TRBD1	TRBJ2-7	CASSLQGVYEQYF	TGTGCCAGCAGCCTACAGGGGGTCTACGAGCAGTACTTC
TRBV4-3	-	TRBD1	TRBJ1-3	CASSQDNRGPGNTIYF	TGCGCCAGCAGCCAAGATAACAGGGGCCCGGGAAACACCATATATTTT
TRBV27	-	TRBD2	TRBJ2-7	CASSLGGLGPGEQYF	TGTGCCAGCAGTCTGGGGGGACTAGGACCCGGCGAGCAGTACTTC
TRBV6-5	-	-	TRBJ2-2	CASSRQRQNTGELFF	TGTGCCAGCAGTCGACAGAGACAGAACACCGGGGAGCTGTTTTTT
TRBV7-8	-	-	TRBJ1-1	CASSSLENTEAFF	TGTGCCAGCAGCTCCCTAGAGAACACTGAAGCTTTCTTT
TRBV29-1	once	-	TRBJ1-5	CSVVTGTSDQPQHF	TGCAGCGTTGTGACGGGGACCTCTGACCAGCCCCAGCATTTT
TRBV7-2	few	-	TRBJ2-7	CASSLVGPSYEQYF	TGTGCCAGCAGCTTAGTGGGGCCCTCCTACGAGCAGTACTTC
TRBV19	-	-	TRBJ1-4	CASSKQGGYATNEKLFF	TGTGCCAGTAGTAAACAGGGAGGGTATGCAACTAATGAAAAACTGTTTTTT
TRBV30	-	-	TRBJ1-1	CAWSATFEAFF	TGTGCCTGGAGTGCTACGTTTGAAGCTTTCTTT
TRBV5-1	-	-	TRBJ2-7	CASSLMGAGYEQYF	TGCGCCAGCAGCTTGATGGGGGCTGGGTACGAGCAGTACTTC
TRBV10-3	-	-	TRBJ1-4	CAISLQFNEKLFF	TGTGCCATCAGTCTTCAGTTTAATGAAAAACTGTTTTTT
TRBV5-6	-	TRBD1	TRBJ2-2	CASSPINRGRLSTGELFF	TGTGCCAGCAGCCCGATTAACAGGGGGCGTCTCTCCACCGGGGAGCTGTTTTTT
TRBV6-2/TRBV6-3	once	TRBD1	TRBJ1-1	CASSDGQGRTEAFF	TGTGCCAGCAGTGATGGACAGGGGCGAACTGAAGCTTTCTTT
TRBV7-2	few	TRBD1	TRBJ2-7	CASSSQGAYEQYF	TGTGCCAGCAGCTCACAGGGGGCGTACGAGCAGTACTTC
TRBV5-1	-	TRBD1	TRBJ2-7	CASSLEGVRDRGREQYF	TGCGCCAGCAGCTTGGAGGGGGTCCGGGACAGGGGGCGCGAGCAGTACTTC
TRBV7-2	once	-	TRBJ2-6	CASSFPGGANVLTF	TGTGCCAGCAGCTTCCCGGGTGGGGCCAACGTCCTGACTTTC
TRBV2	few	TRBD1	TRBJ1-4	CASSLQGAGNEKLFF	TGTGCCAGCAGTCTCCAGGGGGCGGGTAATGAAAAACTGTTTTTT
TRBV4-2	-	-	TRBJ2-7	CASSQDLGSSYEQYF	TGTGCCAGCAGCCAAGACCTCGGGAGCTCCTACGAGCAGTACTTC
TRBV6-6	-	-	TRBJ1-1	CASSFREQTTEAFF	TGTGCCAGCAGTTTTAGGGAGCAGACCACTGAAGCTTTCTTT
TRBV19	-	-	TRBJ2-2	CASSIRGRDTGELFF	TGTGCCAGTAGTATCAGGGGACGGGACACCGGGGAGCTGTTTTTT
TRBV5-1	-	-	TRBJ2-7	CASSLAENSYEQYF	TGCGCCAGCAGCTTGGCCGAGAACTCCTACGAGCAGTACTTC
TRBV24-1	-	TRBD2	TRBJ2-1	CATSDPASGGAGNEQFF	TGTGCCACCAGTGATCCGGCTAGCGGGGGGGCAGGGAATGAGCAGTTCTTC
TRBV6-6	-	-	TRBJ2-5	CASSYDGMDQETQYF	TGTGCCAGCAGTTACGACGGGATGGACCAAGAGACCCAGTACTTC
TRBV3-1/TRBV3-2	-	TRBD2	TRBJ2-1	CASSQAPASGRMNEQFF	TGTGCCAGCAGCCAAGCCCCAGCTAGCGGGAGAATGAATGAGCAGTTCTTC
TRBV12-3/TRBV12-4	-	-	TRBJ1-2	CASSFTEDGYTF	TGTGCCAGCAGTTTCACAGAAGATGGCTACACCTTC
TRBV6-5	-	-	TRBJ2-7	CASSYVEGAYEQYF	TGTGCCAGCAGTTACGTGGAGGGGGCTTACGAGCAGTACTTC
TRBV7-2	-	TRBD1	TRBJ2-2	CASSLGQGTTGELFF	TGTGCCAGCAGCTTAGGACAGGGGACCACCGGGGAGCTGTTTTTT
TRBV9	few	-	TRBJ2-7	CASSVGLAAGGEQYF	TGTGCCAGCAGCGTAGGTCTCGCCGCAGGAGGCGAGCAGTACTTC
TRBV11-2	-	-	TRBJ2-1	CASSLDWVNNEQFF	TGTGCCAGCAGCCTGGACTGGGTAAACAATGAGCAGTTCTTC
TRBV9	once	TRBD1	TRBJ1-4	CASSVDEEGASEKLFF	TGTGCCAGCAGCGTAGACGAGGAGGGGGCGAGTGAAAAACTGTTTTTT
TRBV21-1	few	-	TRBJ1-1	CASSKQPQCAGHMNTEAFF	TGTGCCAGCAGCAAACAGCCTCAATGCGCGGGACACATGAACACTGAAGCTTTCTTT
TRBV28	-	TRBD2	TRBJ2-1	CASSLAGGFSNEQFF	TGTGCCAGCAGTCTAGCGGGAGGATTTTCCAATGAGCAGTTCTTC
TRBV2	few	-	TRBJ1-5	CASSGGLGGNQPQHF	TGTGCCAGCAGTGGGGGGCTAGGGGGCAATCAGCCCCAGCATTTT
TRBV6-6	-	-	TRBJ2-3	CASSPTWDLPDTQYF	TGTGCCAGCAGTCCCACTTGGGACCTCCCGGATACGCAGTATTTT
TRBV21-1	few	-	TRBJ1-1	CASTRGRAREAFF	TGTGCCAGCACCAGGGGCAGGGCTCGGGAAGCTTTCTTT
TRBV27	-	-	TRBJ2-2	CASSSLNTGELFF	TGTGCCAGCAGTTCCCTTAACACCGGGGAGCTGTTTTTT